This TCR beta chain was sequenced for a study of cytomegalovirus exposure and HLA in healthy donors (dated 2017 in TCRdb). Notes on the research overall: An earlier analysis of approximately 550 of the donors reported more than 250 Gb of sequence data and approximately 110 million unique TCR beta sequences from 150 million to 200 million T cells. The study aimed to test whether cataloging public T cell receptors could reveal signatures of past pathogen exposure. On average, roughly 240,000 unique TCR beta nucleotide sequences were sequenced per donor among a few hundred genotyped donors of the cohort, with 15% to 20% of those sequences being non-productive. Among the roughly 400 genotyped donors, around 81% belonged to the genetic ancestry cluster associated with self-reported Caucasian donors. In a later analysis, previously published TCR beta repertoires from 670 or so donors were re-analyzed and high-resolution HLA genotyping was added so that TCR occurrence patterns could be studied. The number of typed donors differed by locus: roughly 629-640 for A, B, C, DRB1 and DQB1; 500 to 550 for DQA1; about 600 for DPA1; and around 490 for DPB1. About 5 DR-DQ haplotypes were handled as single units for association and clustering, since linkage in the cohort was strong. Every discovery cohort repertoire had been produced on one sequencing platform. The later analysis used no new phenotypic data to find candidate immune exposures, relying instead on TCR beta sequences and their occurrence across donors. An early release that covered 640 HLA-typed donors contained approximately 300 gigabases of sequencing data and around 80 million unique TCR sequences. The study combined high-throughput TCR immunosequencing, statistical association of individual TCRs with disease status, and machine learning to predict cytomegalovirus infection status. Class I and class II HLA loci were covered by the typing at four-digit resolution. The study profiled the T cell repertoires of 550 to 700 subjects by immunosequencing and related them to cytomegalovirus serostatus. An earlier analysis of nearly 600 of the donors applied high-throughput TCR beta sequencing to assess whether each TCR beta V gene segment acted as functional or pseudogenic. In a later genetic analysis, genome-wide SNP genotypes for about 60% of the 666 donors were used, and that subset was treated as a discovery cohort. Alongside the repertoire data, information on donor age, sex, ethnicity and CMV serostatus was compiled. Along with the roughly 700-subject first cohort, a separate validation cohort of over a hundred different subjects was used.

In the case of this clone: The target of this receptor is not known. Base qualities were left out, and no much larger clone turns up one base away.

The full study reports these points: It was suggested by the authors that the approach could potentially be generalized to other disease states and immunological phenotypes. A later genetic analysis reported fewer N-insertions in productive TCRs among donors in an Asian-associated ancestry cluster than the 666-donor mean. Three of the identified cytomegalovirus-associated TCR beta chains were confirmed in vitro to be specific for cytomegalovirus antigens. A later analysis found that TCR association rates varied across HLA loci, with DRB1 alleles showing the most associated TCRs and HLA-C alleles the fewest. Broadly in line with IMGT annotations, most TCR beta V segments showed up in productive rearrangements about 90% or about 30% of the time in an earlier analysis of around 550 of the donors. Compared with equally common non-associated chains, HLA-associated TCR beta chains in a later analysis were more clonally expanded and had lower generation probabilities. The earlier analysis of nearly 600 of the donors excluded roughly 16 rarely observed V segments, including chromosome 9 orphons, because counts were too low. A total of roughly 160 TCR beta chains were listed by the study as associated with cytomegalovirus. Sequencing depth was assumed to be roughly uniform across donors in the presence/absence analyses, though that assumption may not hold. Most CMV-associated TCR beta chains appeared to be HLA-restricted in a later analysis, and the HLA associations seemed to be driven largely by CMV exposure. Because HLA typing was unavailable for some donors at each locus, only the typed subset was used in association tests. CMV serostatus was the only immune exposure information available for the cohort. A later analysis associated about 17,000 TCR beta sequences with specific HLA alleles at a false discovery rate of 0.05. Cytomegalovirus status was reported to be diagnosed by the classifier with high specificity and sensitivity in both the original and validation cohorts. A further reported finding was that TCR beta sequences accurately predicted the HLA-A and HLA-B alleles for most subjects in the first cohort. An association between a missense DCLRE1C variant and V-gene and J-gene trimming of TCR beta chains was found in a later genetic analysis and replicated in an independent cohort. A later analysis reported that several top co-occurrence clusters appeared linked to parvovirus B19, influenza, CMV and Epstein-Barr virus. Assigning TCR associations to individual alleles was difficult when HLA alleles, especially DR and DQ, strongly co-occurred. This cohort had only TCR beta chains sequenced, and the lack of alpha or paired-chain data limited which features could be detected. Some IMGT-functional V segments, including TRBV6-2 and TRBV6-3, could not be told apart with the 87-base-pair reads, so those segments were excluded. Most TCR sequences were seen in very few donors, while some public TCRs were found in many individuals. Correlated functional status among segregating V segments might reflect linkage disequilibrium, but an unknown experimental factor could not be ruled out. A cluster of highly shared sequence variants was judged likely to be a technical artifact of the sequencing pipeline.

The cohort comprised 666 healthy bone marrow donors. All cohort members were sampled while nominally healthy, although unrecorded immune exposures were likely present. The donor tested CMV seronegative and was one of the 352 seronegative cohort members. Every donor gave a peripheral blood sample, and the peripheral blood mononuclear cells from that sample were used for TCR beta sequencing. The Qiagen DNeasy Blood Extraction Kit was used to extract genomic DNA from the blood cell samples. Libraries were prepared through the immunoSEQ multiplex PCR assay. For the multiplex PCR, a mixture combining 60 forward primers for TCR Vbeta segments and 13 reverse primers for TCR Jbeta segments was used. The CDR3 region of rearranged TCR beta genes was amplified from genomic DNA with a multiplex PCR assay. The amplified TCR beta libraries were sequenced on the Illumina HiSeq System as 87-base-pair reads. As for the authors' bioinformatics: In a later analysis, roughly 80 million unique TCR beta chains were counted across the roughly 670 repertoires, and roughly 11 million of these chains were shared by at least two donors. Raw reads were error-corrected and collapsed into unique sequences by a nearest-neighbor algorithm in which closely related sequences were merged to remove PCR and sequencing errors. CDR3 sequences were aligned to IMGT reference sequences to assign V, D and J gene segments. Each retained sequence needed at least a six-nucleotide match to both a V gene segment and a J gene segment. Rearrangements were classified as productive when the CDR3 lacked stop codons and remained in frame with V and J, and all other rearrangements were classified as non-productive. CDR3 was defined according to IMGT convention as the region running from the second conserved V-encoded cysteine to the conserved J-encoded phenylalanine. The earlier analysis of fewer than 700 of the donors excluded sequences that lacked an unambiguous match to a single V gene segment. An earlier analysis of 500 to 600 of the donors classified V segments as functional when productive rearrangements were above 56.7% and as segregating when the standard deviation between donors was above 5%. A statistical classification framework was built to diagnose cytomegalovirus status from the catalog of TCR beta chain sequences. A later analysis assigned V and J genes by comparing TCR nucleotide sequences with IMGT/GENE-DB human TR gene sequences. The TCRdist pipeline was used in a later analysis to assign CDR3 sequences and most-parsimonious VDJ recombination scenarios. In a later analysis, every TCR beta chain was defined by the combination of its CDR3 amino acid sequence and its V-gene family, and reads without a unique V-gene family were dropped. In a later analysis, around 600 highly shared, low-generation-probability nucleotide sequences were removed to address suspected cross-contamination and a sequencing artifact. In a later analysis, a clonal expansion index was calculated for each public chain from normalized within-repertoire ranks of inferred template counts. In a later analysis, generation probabilities were computed with a VDJ recombination model fitted to out-of-frame rearrangements, and the resulting probabilities were checked against IGoR. A later analysis scored TCR-TCR, TCR-HLA and TCR-CMV co-occurrence with hypergeometric tests, applying a repertoire-size bias correction to TCR pairs. A later analysis estimated false discovery rates by permuting HLA or CMV assignments 20 times. In a later analysis, co-occurring TCRs were grouped using DBSCAN, and TCRdist sequence similarity was added for clustering within HLA-allele-positive subsets. Repertoires with fewer than 30,000 or more than 120,000 public chains, plus five repertoires with anomalous nucleotide sharing, were excluded from co-occurrence clustering. TCRdb's version of the immuneACCESS table is confined to in-frame rearrangements and falls short of the full clone set. An unresolved V gene accounts for under half of the shortfall where checked; the remainder is of unknown origin. V and J calls and clone size are those listed in that table; D and trimming were worked out from the DNA. For this sample there are 150,000 to 180,000 clones; less than 80% appear just once. The top ten constitute 2.1% of the sample.

Trimmed from V: 2 bases; trimmed from J: 0 bases; junction bases lacking a gene match: 2. The CDR3 sequence holds 14 residues, the cysteine and phenylalanine included. The DNA shown is the 42-base CDR3, in frame from base 1. Reading the germline V gene gives CDR1 SGDLS and CDR2 YYNGEE. This TCR derives from a man aged 25 to 45 in good health and CMV-seronegative. This chain is built from TRBV9 and TRBJ2-7; 7 central bases correspond to TRBD2. What was sequenced was PBMCs. CDR3 sequence: CASSVGGDSYEQYF. The DNA sequence follows: TGTGCCAGCAGCGTGGGAGGGGACTCCTACGAGCAGTACTTC. Extended through the reference TRBV9 and TRBJ2-7 proteins, this CDR3 yields the full variable domain: DSGVTQTPKHLITATGQRVTLRCSPRSGDLSVYWYQQSLDQGLQFLIQYYNGEERAKGNILERFSAQQFPDLHSELNLSSLELGDSALYFCASSVGGDSYEQYFGPGTRLTVT.